The clone carrying this T cell receptor beta chain was recorded at least ten times. Described time point: newly diagnosed GD, antithyroid drugs for less than 3 months. PBMCs provided the RNA from which the TCR library was made. Library construction for TCR beta used iRepertoire HTBI primers and Arm-PCR of CDR3 regions. MiXCR, applied by TCRdb to the multiplex PCR reads, yields one record per CDR3 protein. Of about 540,000 distinct CDR3 sequences listed, 13% were seen once; the top ten hold over 7.5%. The data were obtained in a study of regulatory T cells in long-lasting Graves disease. The germline gives CDR1 SQVTM, CDR2 ANQGSEA. The CDR3 runs 14 residues. The V end was cut by 7 bases, the J end by 1 base, with 16 bases between. This sample was also put to use in a study of T cells in Graves' hyperthyroidism and ophthalmopathy.

This TCR came from a man between 25 and 39 years old with Graves disease. The rearrangement uses TRBV29-1 and TRBJ2-5; D possibly matches TRBD1 or TRBD2 (5 bases each). The starting material was peripheral blood mononuclear cells (PBMCs), obtained at new diagnosis, from a patient treated with antithyroid drugs. The CDR3 coding sequence is TGCAGCGCGGATTCCGGGACCGTCCAAGAGACCCAGTACTTC. This sequence encodes CSADSGTVQETQYF.